This TCR beta chain is drawn from a study of blood T cell repertoires in COVID-19. This clone was seen a few times. CDR1 and CDR2 from the germline V gene are SEHNR and FQNEAQ (reference sequence). The CDR3 has 11 amino acids. Between the trimmed V and J ends, which lost 5 bases and 8 bases, there was a span of 9 bases. The protocol was immunoSEQ multiplex PCR, while the TCRdb copy is restricted to in-frame clones and leaves out a portion. The sample lists under 350,000 clones, about 89% occurring once. The origin of this receptor is a woman between 18 and 29 years old who had recovered from COVID-19. The V call is TRBV7-9, the J call TRBJ1-1; TRBD1 is a possible D gene (6 bases). The specimen was PBMCs or T cells enriched from blood (not recorded which). The CDR3 DNA reads TGTGCCAGCAGCCGTACAGGGGAAGCTTTCTTT. Protein: CASSRTGEAFF.